This TCR beta chain appears in the sequencing data of a study of cytomegalovirus exposure and HLA in healthy donors. Study outcomes and limitations: A later analysis by the authors found several of the most significant clusters apparently linked to common viral pathogens. A missense DCLRE1C variant was associated with V- and J-gene trimming of TCR beta chains in a later analysis, and an independent cohort replicated the association.

Primers: 60 Vbeta forward and 13 Jbeta reverse. Measured with immunoSEQ multiplex PCR; TCRdb has only the in-frame clones, and not every one. Among tens of thousands of clones listed, 67% were seen once. This clone has a handful of counts. Its matching antigen is unknown. Looked up from germline, CDR1 is MNHEY and CDR2 is SVGAGI. This CDR3 has 15 residues. V dropped 6 bases and J dropped 4 bases, with 18 bases sitting between them. Material for sequencing was PBMCs. The source of this sequence is a man in his thirties or forties in good health and CMV-seronegative. The rearrangement joins TRBV6-5 to TRBJ1-1, with D uncertain. This CDR3 reads CASRSEQRGGTEAFF. The DNA for the CDR3 is TGTGCCAGCAGAAGCGAGCAAAGAGGCGGCACTGAAGCTTTCTTT.